Listed below are T cell receptor beta chains from one sample, sequenced in a study of cytomegalovirus exposure and HLA in healthy donors. Profiling relied on immunoSEQ multiplex PCR, and the TCRdb table lists in-frame clones only, not all of them. The sample shows about 120,000 clones, more than 60% of them seen only once. Sequences were obtained from PBMCs. The receptors were sampled from a woman between 40 and 55 years old in good health and CMV-seropositive. Each CDR3 is given with its conserved first and last residue. D genes are given only for firm matches. A row's size may be missing; if present it is once, few, many or a size class.

len: 14
v_gene: TRBV9
abundance: NA
j_gene: TRBJ1-3
d_gene: TRBD1
CDR3nt: TGTGCCAGCAGCGTGGGGACAGGGCGAGACACCATATATTTT
CDR3aa: CASSVGTGRDTIYF

len: 14
v_gene: TRBV6-5
abundance: NA
j_gene: TRBJ1-6
d_gene: NA
CDR3nt: TGTGCCAGCACTCTCAGGGAGGTTAATTCACCCCTCCACTTT
CDR3aa: CASTLREVNSPLHF

len: 13
v_gene: TRBV19
abundance: NA
j_gene: TRBJ2-2
d_gene: NA
CDR3nt: TGTGCCAGTAGTATAATAGGCGGCGGGGAGCTGTTTTTT
CDR3aa: CASSIIGGGELFF

len: 16
v_gene: TRBV6-6
abundance: NA
j_gene: TRBJ1-2
d_gene: NA
CDR3nt: TGTGCCAGCACCCCGGGCCCGGAGGTGGTGAGATCTGGCTACACCTTC
CDR3aa: CASTPGPEVVRSGYTF

len: 16
v_gene: TRBV29-1
abundance: once
j_gene: TRBJ2-5
d_gene: TRBD2
CDR3nt: TGCAGCGTTGAAGTGGGCGGAGCGGGAGGGAGAGAGACCCAGTACTTC
CDR3aa: CSVEVGGAGGRETQYF

len: 15
v_gene: TRBV6-1
abundance: NA
j_gene: TRBJ1-5
d_gene: TRBD1
CDR3nt: TGTGCCAGCAGCGCGACAGGGACCCCCAATCAGCCCCAGCATTTT
CDR3aa: CASSATGTPNQPQHF

len: 16
v_gene: TRBV5-8
abundance: NA
j_gene: TRBJ1-4
d_gene: TRBD1
CDR3nt: TGTGCCAGCAGCGCTGACCGGGACAGGGAAGGTGAAAAACTGTTTTTT
CDR3aa: CASSADRDREGEKLFF

len: 23
v_gene: TRBV9
abundance: NA
j_gene: TRBJ2-3
d_gene: TRBD2
CDR3nt: TGTGCCAGCAGCGTAGTTCTATATTCCGGACTAGCGGGAGGGGATAGTAGGACAGATACGCAGTATTTT
CDR3aa: CASSVVLYSGLAGGDSRTDTQYF

len: 11
v_gene: TRBV29-1
abundance: few
j_gene: TRBJ1-1
d_gene: TRBD1
CDR3nt: TGCAGCGCTCTGCCGGGACAGAAAGCTTTCTTT
CDR3aa: CSALPGQKAFF

len: 14
v_gene: TRBV5-1
abundance: NA
j_gene: TRBJ2-5
d_gene: NA
CDR3nt: TGCGCCAGCAGCTTGGGACTACAGAAAGAGACCCAGTACTTC
CDR3aa: CASSLGLQKETQYF

len: 12
v_gene: TRBV7-2
abundance: NA
j_gene: TRBJ2-1
d_gene: TRBD2
CDR3nt: TGTGCCAGCATATATAGCGGGCAGGAGCAGTTCTTC
CDR3aa: CASIYSGQEQFF

len: 12
v_gene: TRBV9
abundance: once
j_gene: TRBJ2-1
d_gene: NA
CDR3nt: TGTGCCAGCAGATCAGGGGTAGGTGAGCAGTTCTTC
CDR3aa: CASRSGVGEQFF

len: 14
v_gene: TRBV19
abundance: NA
j_gene: TRBJ1-2
d_gene: NA
CDR3nt: TGTGCCAGCGTGACGGAGGTGGGTGGCTATGGCTACACCTTC
CDR3aa: CASVTEVGGYGYTF

len: 13
v_gene: TRBV10-2
abundance: NA
j_gene: TRBJ1-6
d_gene: TRBD1
CDR3nt: TGCGCCAGCAGCCGGGACAGGAATTCACCCCTCCACTTT
CDR3aa: CASSRDRNSPLHF

len: 15
v_gene: TRBV13
abundance: few
j_gene: TRBJ2-7
d_gene: NA
CDR3nt: TGTGCCAGCAGCTTAGGGGGTAGGACGACAGCCGAGCAGTACTTC
CDR3aa: CASSLGGRTTAEQYF

len: 16
v_gene: TRBV9
abundance: NA
j_gene: TRBJ1-5
d_gene: TRBD1
CDR3nt: TGTGCCAGCAGCGCTGGACAGGGGCTAAGCAATCAGCCCCAGCATTTT
CDR3aa: CASSAGQGLSNQPQHF

len: 13
v_gene: TRBV7-2
abundance: NA
j_gene: TRBJ1-2
d_gene: NA
CDR3nt: TGTGCCAGCAGCTTGTCGACAGACTATGGCTACACCTTC
CDR3aa: CASSLSTDYGYTF

len: 15
v_gene: TRBV11-2
abundance: few
j_gene: TRBJ1-1
d_gene: TRBD1
CDR3nt: TGTGCCAGCAGCTCCAATAACAGGGGAAACACTGAAGCTTTCTTT
CDR3aa: CASSSNNRGNTEAFF

len: 18
v_gene: TRBV5-1
abundance: once
j_gene: TRBJ2-2
d_gene: NA
CDR3nt: TGCGCCAGCAGCGCCGGGGGGCAGATACCTGCGAACACCGGGGAGCTGTTTTTT
CDR3aa: CASSAGGQIPANTGELFF

len: 15
v_gene: TRBV5-8
abundance: NA
j_gene: TRBJ2-3
d_gene: NA
CDR3nt: TGTGCCAGCAGCCCATACGGACAGATCACAGATACGCAGTATTTT
CDR3aa: CASSPYGQITDTQYF

len: 16
v_gene: TRBV6-1
abundance: NA
j_gene: TRBJ1-2
d_gene: TRBD1
CDR3nt: TGTGCCAGCAGTGACTACGGGACAGGGGCTAACTATGGCTACACCTTC
CDR3aa: CASSDYGTGANYGYTF

len: 16
v_gene: TRBV30
abundance: NA
j_gene: TRBJ1-4
d_gene: TRBD1
CDR3nt: TGTGCCTGGAGTGTACAGTCGACAGGGTTGTTAGAAAAACTGTTTTTT
CDR3aa: CAWSVQSTGLLEKLFF

len: 16
v_gene: TRBV7-2
abundance: NA
j_gene: TRBJ2-3
d_gene: NA
CDR3nt: TGTGCCAGCAGCTTAGCGGGCAGGGATCCCCCAGATACGCAGTATTTT
CDR3aa: CASSLAGRDPPDTQYF

len: 16
v_gene: TRBV4-2
abundance: once
j_gene: TRBJ1-6
d_gene: TRBD1
CDR3nt: TGTGCCAGCAGCGGGTACCAGGGGGCTGACAATTCACCCCTCCACTTT
CDR3aa: CASSGYQGADNSPLHF

len: 14
v_gene: TRBV4-2
abundance: once
j_gene: TRBJ1-5
d_gene: NA
CDR3nt: TGTGCCAGCAGCCAAGAACAGGATCCTCAGCCCCAGCATTTT
CDR3aa: CASSQEQDPQPQHF

len: 14
v_gene: TRBV6-4
abundance: NA
j_gene: TRBJ1-2
d_gene: TRBD1
CDR3nt: TGTGCCAGCAGTGCTGGGACAGGGAACTATGGCTACACCTTC
CDR3aa: CASSAGTGNYGYTF

len: 14
v_gene: TRBV25-1
abundance: NA
j_gene: TRBJ2-7
d_gene: NA
CDR3nt: TGTGCCAGCAGTGACCGACTTCTCTCCTACGAGCAGTACTTC
CDR3aa: CASSDRLLSYEQYF

len: 13
v_gene: TRBV4-1
abundance: few
j_gene: TRBJ1-1
d_gene: NA
CDR3nt: TGCGCCAGCAGCCAAGACGGGGTCACTGAAGCTTTCTTT
CDR3aa: CASSQDGVTEAFF

len: 15
v_gene: TRBV9
abundance: NA
j_gene: TRBJ2-5
d_gene: NA
CDR3nt: TGTGCCAGCAGCTTCTCTGGAGCGGCTCAAGAGACCCAGTACTTC
CDR3aa: CASSFSGAAQETQYF

len: 15
v_gene: TRBV6-4
abundance: NA
j_gene: TRBJ2-7
d_gene: NA
CDR3nt: TGTGCCAGCAGTGACTCCCTAGGGCGGGGCTACGAGCAGTACTTC
CDR3aa: CASSDSLGRGYEQYF

len: 13
v_gene: TRBV9
abundance: NA
j_gene: TRBJ2-2
d_gene: NA
CDR3nt: TGTGCCAGCAGCTCATTGGCCACCGGGGAGCTGTTTTTT
CDR3aa: CASSSLATGELFF

len: 16
v_gene: TRBV6-1
abundance: few
j_gene: TRBJ1-5
d_gene: NA
CDR3nt: TGTGCCAGCAGTGAACAGGAGGGAGGGGGCAATCAGCCCCAGCATTTT
CDR3aa: CASSEQEGGGNQPQHF

len: 13
v_gene: TRBV6-5
abundance: NA
j_gene: TRBJ1-2
d_gene: NA
CDR3nt: TGTGCCAGCAGTTACTCGGAGGGTTTAGGCTACACCTTC
CDR3aa: CASSYSEGLGYTF

len: 15
v_gene: TRBV7-9
abundance: NA
j_gene: TRBJ2-1
d_gene: TRBD2
CDR3nt: TGTGCCAGCAGCCTCACTAGCGGGGGTGGGAATGAGCAGTTCTTC
CDR3aa: CASSLTSGGGNEQFF

len: 15
v_gene: TRBV7-2
abundance: NA
j_gene: TRBJ2-5
d_gene: TRBD2
CDR3nt: TGTGCCAGCAGCTCGCTAGCGGGGCCCCAGGAGACCCAGTACTTC
CDR3aa: CASSSLAGPQETQYF

len: 18
v_gene: TRBV4-3
abundance: NA
j_gene: TRBJ2-2
d_gene: TRBD2
CDR3nt: TGCGCCAGCAGCCAAGAGGCTAGCGGGAGTGAAGGCACCGGGGAGCTGTTTTTT
CDR3aa: CASSQEASGSEGTGELFF

len: 14
v_gene: TRBV5-1
abundance: NA
j_gene: TRBJ1-2
d_gene: NA
CDR3nt: TGCGCCAGCAGCCCCAGCGGAGCTAACTATGGCTACACCTTC
CDR3aa: CASSPSGANYGYTF

len: 11
v_gene: TRBV19
abundance: NA
j_gene: TRBJ1-1
d_gene: NA
CDR3nt: TGTGCTTCTCGGGGGTACACTGAAGCTTTCTTT
CDR3aa: CASRGYTEAFF

len: 14
v_gene: TRBV2
abundance: NA
j_gene: TRBJ2-7
d_gene: NA
CDR3nt: TGTGCCAGCAGTGGGGGGGTCCGGACCTACGAGCAGTACTTC
CDR3aa: CASSGGVRTYEQYF

len: 15
v_gene: TRBV4-1
abundance: few
j_gene: TRBJ2-3
d_gene: NA
CDR3nt: TGCGCCAGCAGCCAAGGGCCAGGAACCCAAGATACGCAGTATTTT
CDR3aa: CASSQGPGTQDTQYF

len: 14
v_gene: TRBV11-3
abundance: NA
j_gene: TRBJ2-1
d_gene: TRBD2
CDR3nt: TGTGCCAGCAGCTTGGTGGGAGGGCAAAATGAGCAGTTCTTC
CDR3aa: CASSLVGGQNEQFF

len: 14
v_gene: TRBV19
abundance: NA
j_gene: TRBJ1-4
d_gene: NA
CDR3nt: TGTGCCATCGGGGGGCCAGAATTCGGTGAAAAACTGTTTTTT
CDR3aa: CAIGGPEFGEKLFF

len: 12
v_gene: TRBV25-1
abundance: NA
j_gene: TRBJ1-2
d_gene: NA
CDR3nt: TGTGCCAGCAGTGAACACAGCTATGGCTACACCTTC
CDR3aa: CASSEHSYGYTF

len: 16
v_gene: TRBV7-2
abundance: NA
j_gene: TRBJ2-3
d_gene: NA
CDR3nt: TGTGCCAGCAGCTTATCAGGGCAGGGGTGGGCAGATACGCAGTATTTT
CDR3aa: CASSLSGQGWADTQYF

len: 15
v_gene: TRBV7-8
abundance: few
j_gene: TRBJ2-7
d_gene: TRBD2
CDR3nt: TGTGCCAGCAGCCAAAGGACTAGCGGAAACTACGAGCAGTACTTC
CDR3aa: CASSQRTSGNYEQYF

len: 15
v_gene: TRBV2
abundance: once
j_gene: TRBJ2-5
d_gene: TRBD2
CDR3nt: TGTGCCAGCACCATGGGGGGGGGTAGCCACGAGACCCAGTACTTC
CDR3aa: CASTMGGGSHETQYF

len: 12
v_gene: TRBV7-8
abundance: NA
j_gene: TRBJ1-6
d_gene: NA
CDR3nt: TGTGCCAGCAGCCCGTATTTTTCACCCCTCCACTTT
CDR3aa: CASSPYFSPLHF

len: 15
v_gene: TRBV30
abundance: once
j_gene: TRBJ2-7
d_gene: TRBD2
CDR3nt: TGTGCCTGGGCCAAGGGGGCTAGCGGGAGCTACGAGCAGTACTTC
CDR3aa: CAWAKGASGSYEQYF